The source of this TCR beta chain is a study of regulatory T cells in long-lasting Graves disease. Germline V gene sequence: CDR1 SNHLY, CDR2 FYNNEI. V dropped 0 bases and J dropped 8 bases, with 13 bases sitting between them. This CDR3 comprises 14 residues. The time point is: newly diagnosed GD, antithyroid drugs for less than 3 months. The TCR library was made from RNA that had been extracted from PBMCs in TRIzol. The TCR beta library used iRepertoire HTBI primers with Arm-PCR amplification of CDR3. TCRdb analysed the multiplex PCR reads with MiXCR anew, one entry per CDR3 protein. The repertoire holds 550,000 to 700,000 distinct CDR3 sequences, with 15% to 20% as singletons. There are a few counts of this clonotype. The sample was also linked to a second study, of T cells in Graves' hyperthyroidism and ophthalmopathy.

The source was peripheral blood mononuclear cells (PBMCs), collected at new diagnosis, from a patient treated with antithyroid drugs. This sequence was found in a man younger than 35 with Graves disease. This chain uses TRBV2 with TRBJ1-1, with unresolved D. The CDR3 region is CASSEALPANEAFF. CDR3 nucleotides: TGTGCCAGCAGTGAAGCGCTTCCGGCAAACGAAGCTTTCTTT. Combining the CDR3 with reference TRBV2 and TRBJ1-1 gives the whole variable domain EPEVTQTPSHQVTQMGQEVILRCVPISNHLYFYWYRQILGQKVEFLVSFYNNEISEKSEIFDDQFSVERPDGSNFTLKIRSTKLEDSAMYFCASSEALPANEAFFGQGTRLTVV.